These 7 T cell receptor beta chains were sequenced from one sample in a study of identical twins (dated by TCRdb to the mid-2010s). Library prep was done by 5' RACE. The data were produced on an Illumina HiSeq 2000. The public reads were reanalyzed by TCRdb: fastp trimming at Q25, MiXCR alignment, in-frame beta chains only. Rows are combined by CDR3 protein, so each entry shows the most common genes and DNA. The sample table records around 1.7 million distinct CDR3 sequences; about 32% of these occur just once. The biggest ten clones account for roughly 0.3% of the sample. Sequenced: cord blood. The receptor source for this set is a newborn girl in good health.

The chain uses TRBV5-1 and TRBJ2-1; 13 nucleotides align to TRBD2. The germline V gene encodes CDR1 SGHRS and CDR2 YFSETQ. Germline trimming cut 3 bases from V and 8 bases from J; bases unmatched to any gene: 8. CDR3 length: 16 residues. CDR3: CASSSGLAGFRDEQFF. DNA of the CDR3: TGCGCCAGCAGCTCGGGACTAGCGGGGTTTAGAGATGAGCAGTTCTTC.

This clonotype was seen a few times. The V gene is TRBV6-1, the J gene TRBJ2-5; 9 positions match TRBD2. The germline V gene encodes CDR1 MNHNS and CDR2 SASEGT. CDR3 length: 15 amino acids. V shed 6 bases and J 7 bases; nucleotides not matched to a gene: 12. CDR3: CASSLSGGPWGTQYF. For the CDR3, the DNA is TGTGCCAGCAGCCTTAGCGGGGGCCCATGGGGGACCCAGTACTTC.

The chain combines TRBV28 with TRBJ1-6, with D tentatively TRBD1 (5 bases). V shed 8 bases and J shed 8 bases, with 19 bases lying between them. Looked up from germline, CDR1 is MDHEN and CDR2 is SYDVKM. The CDR3 totals 15 residues. The CDR3 bases are TGTGCCAGCGCCGGGACGCCCGCTTACGATTCACCCCTCCACTTT. This sequence encodes CASAGTPAYDSPLHF.

This clonotype was observed a few times. The J gene is TRBJ2-4, the V gene TRBV12-3 or TRBV12-4; 11 bases agree with TRBD2. Germline trimming cut 6 bases from V and 7 bases from J; bases unmatched to any gene: 5. The length of the CDR3 is 14 residues. This chain's CDR3 is CASRSLAGGNIQYF. The CDR3 DNA reads TGTGCCAGCAGATCCTTAGCGGGGGGGAACATTCAGTACTTC.

V usage is TRBV2 and J usage is TRBJ2-1, with a possible D match to TRBD1 (6 bases). CDR1 and CDR2 from the germline V gene are SNHLY and FYNNEI. The CDR3 totals 13 residues. The germline V and J ends were trimmed by 4 bases and 4 bases, with 8 bases remaining between them. In DNA form, the CDR3 reads TGTGCCAGCAGTGGGGACATTTACAATGAGCAGTTCTTC. It codes for CASSGDIYNEQFF.

The CDR3 region has the DNA TGTGCCAGCAGCCAAACAAGCGGGAGGGTAAGCAATGAGCAGTTCTTC. The encoded protein is CASSQTSGRVSNEQFF. V gene TRBV3-1 combines with J gene TRBJ2-1; 10 bases agree with TRBD2. The V gene's germline CDR1 is LGHDT and CDR2 YNNKEL (reference sequence). This CDR3 spans 16 amino acids. The V and J ends lost 2 bases and 6 bases, in that order; junction bases with no gene match: 7.

This chain joins TRBV6-5 and TRBJ2-6; no firm D call. Germline loops: CDR1 MNHEY, CDR2 SVGAGI. This CDR3 spans 13 amino acids. Trimming left V 0 bases short and J 10 bases short, with 7 bases between. The CDR3 DNA reads as TGTGCCAGCAGTTACTCAAGTACTAACGTCCTGACTTTC. As protein: CASSYSSTNVLTF.